Following are 21 T cell receptor beta chains from one sample sequenced in a study of control samples from healthy donors and cancer patients. The table came from immunoSEQ multiplex PCR; TCRdb's copy has only in-frame clones and leaves some out. The profile shows over 150,000 clones, roughly 92% of them singletons. Sequences were obtained from blood. Receptors originate from a man aged 25 to 45 in good health.

The chain couples TRBV29-1 to TRBJ2-2; D possibly corresponds to TRBD1 (6 bases). The germline V gene encodes CDR1 SQVTM and CDR2 ANQGSEA. Trimming took off 4 bases at V and 5 bases at J, with 8 bases between the two ends. There are 12 residues in the CDR3. Written as DNA, the CDR3 is TGCAGCGTTGTACAGGGAACCGGGGAGCTGTTTTTT. Protein: CSVVQGTGELFF.

V is TRBV19 and J is TRBJ2-7, with D possibly matching TRBD2 (6 bases). The V gene's germline CDR1 is LNHDA and CDR2 SQIVND (reference sequence). Trimming left V 3 bases short and J 1 base short, with 10 bases between. CDR3 size: 14 residues. The CDR3 here is CASSIFGSSYEQYF. The CDR3 bases are TGTGCCAGTAGTATCTTCGGGAGTTCCTACGAGCAGTACTTC.

The rearrangement joins TRBV9 to TRBJ2-7; TRBD2 matches at 8 bases. V shed 0 bases and J 5 bases; nucleotides not matched to a gene: 7. Germline V gene sequence: CDR1 SGDLS, CDR2 YYNGEE. The CDR3 spans 15 residues. CDR3: CASSVEGLGLHEQYF. Here the CDR3 DNA reads TGTGCCAGCAGCGTAGAGGGACTAGGGCTTCACGAGCAGTACTTC.

The V call is TRBV4-2, the J call TRBJ1-2, with D unclear. Trimming cost V 4 bases and J 0 bases, with 12 bases left between them. Germline V gives CDR1 LGHNA, CDR2 YNFKEQ. The CDR3 totals 15 residues. DNA of the CDR3: TGTGCCAGCAGCCTTGGACGAGGGACTAACTATGGCTACACCTTC. It specifies CASSLGRGTNYGYTF.

The chain couples TRBV6-6 to TRBJ2-5; perhaps TRBD2 as D (5 bases). This CDR3 spans 15 amino acids. Germline V gene lookup returns CDR1 MNHNY and CDR2 SVGAGI (reference sequence). V was shortened by 3 bases and J by 0 bases, with 11 bases between the two germline ends. CDR3 residues: CASSYSLGDQETQYF. The CDR3 bases are TGTGCCAGCAGTTATTCCCTCGGGGACCAAGAGACCCAGTACTTC.

The chain joins TRBV6-5 to TRBJ1-4; D unresolved. V lost 8 bases, J lost 7 bases, and 17 bases lay in between. Germline lookup yields CDR1 MNHEY and CDR2 SVGAGI. The CDR3 contains 14 residues. In DNA form, the CDR3 reads TGTGCCAGCCGAATAACTGTTTGGGGTGAAAAACTGTTTTTT. Its translation: CASRITVWGEKLFF.

The chain carries TRBV5-4 and TRBJ2-3, with 7 bases fitting TRBD1. The V gene end was trimmed by 6 bases and the J gene end by 4 bases; junction bases not matched to a gene: 23. The CDR3 has 19 residues. Germline loops: CDR1 SGHNT, CDR2 YYREEE (reference sequence). The CDR3 loop reads CASKPGTATGVRHADTQYF. CDR3 DNA sequence: TGTGCCAGCAAGCCGGGGACCGCCACAGGGGTGAGGCACGCAGATACGCAGTATTTT.

This chain joins TRBV29-1 and TRBJ2-1; D perhaps matches TRBD2 (6 bases). The CDR3 sequence is 17 residues long. CDR1 and CDR2 (germline): SQVTM, ANQGSEA. V was cut by 0 bases and J by 0 bases, with 15 bases left in between. For the CDR3, the DNA is TGCAGCGTTGAAGATTATCAGCGGGCATCCTCCTACAATGAGCAGTTCTTC. It codes for CSVEDYQRASSYNEQFF.

This chain links TRBV6-2 or TRBV6-3 with TRBJ2-1, with unresolved D. V was clipped by 3 bases and J by 6 bases, with 6 bases between them. The CDR3 has 12 residues. Germline lookup yields CDR1 MNHEY and CDR2 SVGEGT. The CDR3 bases are TGTGCCAGCAGTTATCGGGTCAATGAGCAGTTCTTC. It specifies CASSYRVNEQFF.

The rearrangement links TRBV5-1 to TRBJ2-7; no firm D call. The CDR3 extends over 13 amino acids. Germline-derived CDR1 and CDR2 are SGHRS and YFSETQ. V was pared by 2 bases and J by 0 bases, with 6 bases between. Written as DNA, the CDR3 is TGCGCCAGCAGCTTTAGTAGCTCCTACGAGCAGTACTTC. This sequence encodes CASSFSSSYEQYF.

The rearrangement uses TRBV5-1 and TRBJ1-6, with TRBD1 as a possible D gene (5 bases). The length of the CDR3 is 15 residues. The germline V gene has CDR1 SGHRS and CDR2 YFSETQ. V lost 0 bases, J lost 2 bases, and 6 bases lay in between. The CDR3 coding sequence is TGCGCCAGCAGCTTGGGACAGCCCTATAATTCACCCCTCCACTTT. Encoded protein: CASSLGQPYNSPLHF.

This rearrangement joins TRBV6-2 or TRBV6-3 to TRBJ2-2; D gene unclear. V shed 5 bases and J shed 6 bases, with 10 bases lying between them. This CDR3 spans 13 amino acids. The germline CDR1 and CDR2 sequences are MNHEY and SVGEGT. The CDR3 loop is CASSIYGAGELFF. The CDR3 DNA reads as TGTGCCAGCAGTATTTACGGAGCCGGGGAGCTGTTTTTT.

Comment on this clone: One end of the junction does not line up with germline, which may come from a read error. The V call is TRBV6-6, the J call TRBJ1-1; possibly TRBD1 for D (6 bases). CDR3 size: 13 residues. Germline loops: CDR1 MNHNY, CDR2 SVGAGI (reference sequence). CDR3 nucleotide sequence: TGTGCCAGCACCCTTCTAGGGGACACTGAAGCCTTCTTT. Its protein product is CASTLLGDTEAFF.

This chain links TRBV18 with TRBJ1-2; D may be TRBD1 (5 bases). The CDR3 totals 13 residues. CDR1 is KGHSH, CDR2 LQKENI, per germline. Trimming left V 6 bases short and J 6 bases short, with 14 bases between. CDR3 coding DNA: TGTGCCAGCTCCCCGGTGGGGGGAGATGGCTACACCTTC. Translated: CASSPVGGDGYTF.

This clone was picked up one time. The chain employs TRBV7-2 and TRBJ1-1; no definite D call. Germline lookup yields CDR1 SGHTA and CDR2 FQGNSA. The CDR3 is made up of 12 amino acids. V lost 2 bases, J lost 7 bases, and 8 bases lay in between. The DNA of the CDR3 is TGTGCCAGCAGCTTAATAGGGTTTGAAGCTTTCTTT. Translation: CASSLIGFEAFF.

DNA of the CDR3: TGTGCCAGCAACCCATGGGGGGGACCGAACACCGGGGAGCTGTTTTTT. It yields the protein CASNPWGGPNTGELFF. The chain links TRBV6-2 or TRBV6-3 to TRBJ2-2; 7 nucleotides line up with TRBD2. Per the germline V gene, CDR1 is MNHEY and CDR2 is SVGEGT. The CDR3 runs 16 residues. J gave up 0 bases and V 7 bases, and 8 bases lay outside the gene matches.

V is TRBV7-9 and J is TRBJ2-2; 8 bases map to TRBD2. With V trimmed by 5 bases and J by 2 bases, 10 bases remained unmatched. CDR3 size: 17 residues. Germline-derived CDR1 and CDR2 are SEHNR and FQNEAQ (reference sequence). CDR3 DNA: TGTGCCAGCAGCCTACCGGGACTAGGAATAAACACCGGGGAGCTGTTTTTT. The encoded protein is CASSLPGLGINTGELFF. Full variable domain (remainder filled in from reference TRBV7-9 and TRBJ2-2): DTGVSQNPRHKITKRGQNVTFRCDPISEHNRLYWYRQTLGQGPEFLTYFQNEAQLEKSRLLSDRFSAERPKGSFSTLEIQRTEQGDSAMYLCASSLPGLGINTGELFFGEGSRLTVL.

The rearrangement links TRBV19 to TRBJ1-1; TRBD1 is a possible D gene (5 bases). Germline loops: CDR1 LNHDA, CDR2 SQIVND (reference sequence). The V and J ends lost 10 bases and 4 bases respectively, with 16 bases between them. The CDR3 is made up of 13 amino acids. The CDR3 is CATSMVGGTEAFF. The DNA of the CDR3 is TGTGCCACCTCGATGGTGGGGGGCACTGAAGCTTTCTTT.

This chain connects TRBV5-4 to TRBJ2-7; D unclear. The length of the CDR3 is 14 residues. V was cut by 4 bases and J by 6 bases, with 17 bases left in between. Germline V gene data show CDR1 as SGHNT and CDR2 as YYREEE (reference sequence). CDR3 amino acids: CASSAGSSPGEQYF. Here the CDR3 DNA reads TGTGCCAGCAGCGCTGGATCTTCCCCGGGCGAGCAGTACTTC.

The V gene is TRBV7-2, the J gene TRBJ2-5, with 7 bases matching TRBD2. The CDR3 is 16 amino acids. In germline, CDR1 is SGHTA, CDR2 FQGNSA. J lost 4 bases, V lost 1 base, and 9 bases had no gene match. For the CDR3, the DNA is TGTGCCAGCAGCTTAGGAGTCCTAGCGGTGCGAGAGACCCAGTACTTC. Its translation is CASSLGVLAVRETQYF.

The J gene is TRBJ2-3, the V gene TRBV13, with 7 positions matching TRBD2. CDR1 is PRHDT, CDR2 FYEKMQ, per germline (reference sequence). The length of the CDR3 is 16 residues. The junction had 6 bases not matched to a gene; V was cut back by 2 bases and J by 1 base. The CDR3, as DNA: TGTGCCAGCAGCTTATTCGGGCTAGCGGGCACAGATACGCAGTATTTT. Its protein is CASSLFGLAGTDTQYF.